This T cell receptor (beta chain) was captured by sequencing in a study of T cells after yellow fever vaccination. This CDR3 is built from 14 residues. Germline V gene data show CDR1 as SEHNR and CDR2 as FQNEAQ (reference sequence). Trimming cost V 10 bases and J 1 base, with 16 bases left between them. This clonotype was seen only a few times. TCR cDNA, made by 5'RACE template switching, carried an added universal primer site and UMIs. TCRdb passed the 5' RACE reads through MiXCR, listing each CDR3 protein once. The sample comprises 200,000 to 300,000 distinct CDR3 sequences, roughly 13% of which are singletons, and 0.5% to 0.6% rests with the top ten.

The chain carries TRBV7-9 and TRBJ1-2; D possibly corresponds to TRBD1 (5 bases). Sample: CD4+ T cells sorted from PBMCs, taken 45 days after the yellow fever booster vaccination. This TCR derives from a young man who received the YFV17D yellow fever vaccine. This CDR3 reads CAIRRTGDNYGYTF. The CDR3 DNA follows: TGTGCCATCCGCCGCACGGGGGATAACTATGGCTACACCTTC. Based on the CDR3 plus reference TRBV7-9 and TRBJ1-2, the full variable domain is DTGVSQNPRHKITKRGQNVTFRCDPISEHNRLYWYRQTLGQGPEFLTYFQNEAQLEKSRLLSDRFSAERPKGSFSTLEIQRTEQGDSAMYLCAIRRTGDNYGYTFGSGTRLTVV.